The 24 T cell receptor beta chains reported below all come from one sample, sequenced in a study of T cell repertoires in cytomegalovirus infection. TCRdb re-analysed the reads in MiXCR, keeping a single row per CDR3 protein. Of fewer than 700,000 distinct CDR3 sequences listed, approximately 24% are singletons. The source material was CD8+ T cells from PBMCs. These receptors were taken from a human donor in good health (CMV status not recorded). Some clones in this sample may be carry-over from other donors' samples.

This clonotype was seen a few times. V is TRBV20-1 and J is TRBJ2-7; D is perhaps TRBD2 (6 bases). CDR1 DFQATT and CDR2 SNEGSKA come from the germline V gene (reference sequence). V was shortened by 5 bases and J by 4 bases, with 15 bases between the two germline ends. The CDR3 consists of 13 residues. The CDR3 region has the DNA TGCAGTGCTGGGGACGGGAGCTCTTACGAGCAGTACTTC. This sequence encodes CSAGDGSSYEQYF.

This clonotype was counted a few times. The rearrangement uses TRBV6-2 or TRBV6-3 and TRBJ2-7; D is uncertain. Trimming removed 0 bases from V and 1 base from J, with 7 bases in between. The CDR3 length is 14 residues. The germline CDR1 and CDR2 sequences are MNHEY and SVGEGT. CDR3 protein: CASSYSEGSYEQYV. CDR3 nucleotide sequence: TGTGCCAGCAGTTACTCGGAAGGGTCCTACGAGCAGTACGTC.

The rearrangement links TRBV7-9 to TRBJ1-5; perhaps TRBD1 as D (6 bases). Trimming took 1 base from V and 12 from J, leaving 16 bases between them. This CDR3 is 14 amino acids long. CDR1 is SEHNR and CDR2 is FQNEAQ in the germline V gene (reference sequence). Here the CDR3 reads CASSLEGQPLVQHF. The DNA of the CDR3 is TGTGCCAGCAGCTTAGAAGGACAGCCTCTTGTCCAGCATTTT.

This clonotype has at least ten counts. The CDR3 is CASSFDREGYEQYF. The CDR3 DNA sequence: TGTGCCAGCAGCTTTGACAGGGAAGGCTACGAGCAGTACTTC. The chain employs TRBV7-8 and TRBJ2-7, with 7 bases fitting TRBD1. The CDR3 loop spans 14 amino acids. In germline, CDR1 is SGHVS, CDR2 FQNEAQ. Trimming removed 3 bases from V and 3 bases from J; junction bases left unmatched: 5.

This clonotype showed up just once. At one end the junction does not follow the germline gene, possibly because of a read error. The chain combines TRBV15 with TRBJ1-3, with D perhaps TRBD1 (6 bases). CDR1 and CDR2 (germline): LNHNV, YYDKDF (reference sequence). CDR3 length: 16 amino acids. CDR3 loop: CATSRPGQKGGKTIYF. DNA for the CDR3: TGTGCCACCAGCAGACCGGGACAAAAGGGGGGAAAGACCATATATTTT.

The chain is built from TRBV28 and TRBJ2-7; the D gene is possibly TRBD2 (6 bases). V dropped 5 bases and J dropped 2 bases, with 10 bases sitting between them. This CDR3 comprises 13 residues. Germline V gene data show CDR1 as MDHEN and CDR2 as SYDVKM. CDR3 in amino acids: CASSRAGTYEQYF. The CDR3 DNA sequence: TGTGCCAGCAGTCGGGCGGGGACCTACGAGCAGTACTTC.

This rearrangement joins TRBV28 to TRBJ1-5; no clear D. CDR1 MDHEN and CDR2 SYDVKM come from the germline V gene. The CDR3 is 15 residues long. V was pared by 4 bases and J by 3 bases, with 13 bases between. The CDR3: CASSWEYGANQPQHF. The CDR3 DNA reads TGTGCCAGCAGTTGGGAGTATGGTGCCAATCAGCCCCAGCATTTT.

The rearrangement joins TRBV2 to TRBJ1-2; D may be TRBD1 (5 bases). Deletions cut 4 bases from V and 6 bases from J, with 9 bases between. The CDR3 has 12 amino acids. From germline, CDR1 is SNHLY and CDR2 FYNNEI. CDR3: CASSVGTDGYTF. The CDR3 nucleotides read TGTGCCAGCAGTGTGGGGACGGATGGCTACACCTTC.

The V call is TRBV7-6, the J call TRBJ2-1; 7 nucleotides line up with TRBD1. The ends lost 0 bases at V and 4 bases at J; junction bases unmatched: 15. CDR3 size: 19 residues. Germline V CDR1 and CDR2: SGHVS, FNYEAQ. For the CDR3, the DNA is TGTGCCAGCAGCTTAGCTGGTCCCTCACTCGACAGGGATTACAATGAGCAGTTCTTC. Its protein product is CASSLAGPSLDRDYNEQFF.

The chain joins TRBV7-6 to TRBJ2-2, with TRBD2 matching 8 bases. The CDR3 sequence is 16 residues long. The V and J ends lost 3 bases and 4 bases, in that order; junction bases with no gene match: 7. The germline gives CDR1 SGHVS, CDR2 FNYEAQ. The CDR3, as DNA: TGTGCCAGCAGCTTCGCCCGGGGGGGGATCACCGGGGAGCTGTTTTTT. It codes for CASSFARGGITGELFF. The whole variable domain, filled in from reference TRBV7-6 and TRBJ2-2, reads GAGVSQSPRYKVTKRGQDVALRCDPISGHVSLYWYRQALGQGPEFLTYFNYEAQQDKSGLPNDRFSAERPEGSISTLTIQRTEQRDSAMYRCASSFARGGITGELFFGEGSRLTVL.

At least ten counts were recorded for this clonotype. CDR3 nucleotide sequence: TGTGCCAGCAGTTTAACCCAATCCACCGGGGAGCTGTTTTTT. Translated: CASSLTQSTGELFF. V is TRBV6-4 and J is TRBJ2-2, with unresolved D. Germline V gene sequence: CDR1 MRHNA, CDR2 SNTAGT. V lost 5 bases to trimming and J lost 4 bases, with 11 bases between them. This CDR3 is built from 14 residues.

The sample holds many counts of this clonotype. This chain joins TRBV7-9 and TRBJ2-5, with a possible D match to TRBD2 (5 bases). V was pared by 2 bases and J by 4 bases, with 11 bases between. Germline V gene data show CDR1 as SEHNR and CDR2 as FQNEAQ (reference sequence). The CDR3 is made up of 14 amino acids. CDR3 coding DNA: TGTGCCAGCAGCTTACCCCTAGCCGGAGAGACCCAGTACTTC. It codes for CASSLPLAGETQYF.

The chain carries TRBV20-1 and TRBJ1-1; the match to TRBD1 covers 8 bases. This CDR3 has 17 residues. Germline V gene lookup returns CDR1 DFQATT and CDR2 SNEGSKA (reference sequence). Germline trimming cut 0 bases from V and 1 base from J; bases unmatched to any gene: 10. The DNA for the CDR3 is TGCAGTGCTAGAGATTGGTTGACAGGGGCTCGGAACACTGAAGCTTTCTTT. Protein product: CSARDWLTGARNTEAFF.

The chain recombines TRBV29-1 with TRBJ2-5, with TRBD1 identical over 9 bases. This CDR3 region has 14 residues. V lost 7 bases to trimming and J lost 5 bases; unmatched junction nucleotides: 11. Germline V gene data show CDR1 as SQVTM and CDR2 as ANQGSEA. The CDR3 reads CSDPLGQGFETQYF. The DNA for the CDR3 is TGCAGCGATCCATTGGGACAGGGATTCGAGACCCAGTACTTC.

In its sample, this clonotype was seen a few times. This sequence joins TRBV7-9 and TRBJ1-4; D is ambiguous. From germline, CDR1 is SEHNR and CDR2 FQNEAQ (reference sequence). The ends were cut back, 5 bases at V and 0 bases at J, with 13 bases in the middle. This CDR3 is 16 amino acids long. The DNA of the CDR3 is TGTGCCAGCAGCGGGGTCCCACCAGCAACTAATGAAAAACTGTTTTTT. Protein sequence: CASSGVPPATNEKLFF. Drawing the rest from reference TRBV7-9 and TRBJ1-4, the complete variable domain is DTGVSQNPRHKITKRGQNVTFRCDPISEHNRLYWYRQTLGQGPEFLTYFQNEAQLEKSRLLSDRFSAERPKGSFSTLEIQRTEQGDSAMYLCASSGVPPATNEKLFFGSGTQLSVL.

The chain employs TRBV27 and TRBJ1-4; maybe TRBD1 (5 bases). CDR1 and CDR2 (germline): MNHEY, SMNVEV (reference sequence). The CDR3 contains 15 residues. Trimming took off 4 bases at V and 3 bases at J, with 12 bases between the two ends. The CDR3 loop is CASSSSWGANEKLFF. CDR3 DNA sequence: TGTGCCAGCAGTTCGTCATGGGGGGCTAATGAAAAACTGTTTTTT.

The chain has TRBV28 and TRBJ2-7, with 11 bases lining up with TRBD1. Trimming at V came to 5 bases and at J to 9 bases, leaving 9 bases not matched to a gene. The CDR3 is made up of 14 amino acids. Germline loops: CDR1 MDHEN, CDR2 SYDVKM. The CDR3 spells CASSLSGQGERQYV. The CDR3 region has the DNA TGTGCCAGCAGTCTATCGGGACAGGGGGAACGGCAGTACGTC.

There are many counts of this clonotype. The rearrangement links TRBV7-3 to TRBJ2-7, with 7 bases fitting TRBD1. CDR3 length: 15 amino acids. The germline gives CDR1 SGHTA, CDR2 FQGTGA. The V and J ends lost 0 bases and 5 bases, in that order; junction bases with no gene match: 7. CDR3 coding DNA: TGTGCCAGCAGCTTAACGGCAGGGGGTGAGCACGAGCAGTACGTC. Translation gives CASSLTAGGEHEQYV.

A remark on this clonotype: With a much larger clone just one base away, this may be a read error. The V and J genes are TRBV7-2 and TRBJ2-5, with a tentative D call TRBD2 (6 bases). Germline V gene lookup returns CDR1 SGHTA and CDR2 FQGNSA. This CDR3 comprises 16 residues. CDR3 coding DNA: TGTGCCAGAAGCTTAGAGGGTGGGGGGATGGTGGAGACCCAGTACTTC. Protein product: CARSLEGGGMVETQYF.

This clonotype was seen a few times. The chain uses TRBV10-3 and TRBJ2-1; D not certain. This CDR3 comprises 11 residues. Trimming stripped 11 bases from V and 4 bases from J, with 9 bases between. Germline values: CDR1 ENHRY, CDR2 SYGVKD. DNA of the CDR3: TGTGCCGTTCTAATTTACAATGAGCAGTTCTTC. Translating gives CAVLIYNEQFF.

V usage is TRBV9 and J usage is TRBJ1-2; no definite D call. The V and J ends lost 0 bases and 5 bases respectively, with 8 bases between them. The CDR3 covers 13 residues. Germline CDR1 is SGDLS and CDR2 is YYNGEE. CDR3 sequence: CASSVGSAYGYTF. The CDR3 DNA reads TGTGCCAGCAGCGTAGGGAGTGCATATGGCTACACCTTC.

This clonotype was detected a few times. V gene TRBV11-1 combines with J gene TRBJ2-5; a weak D match, TRBD1 (5 bases). Germline values: CDR1 SGHAT, CDR2 FQDESV (reference sequence). The CDR3 has 15 residues. V was cut by 5 bases and J by 1 base, with 14 bases left in between. CDR3 residues: CASSPQTDTQETQYF. The CDR3 DNA is TGTGCCAGCAGCCCCCAAACGGACACCCAAGAGACCCAGTACTTC.

The count of this clonotype is one. This chain joins TRBV2 and TRBJ2-4; D possibly uses TRBD1 or TRBD2 (6 bases each). V lost 3 bases and J 1 base, leaving 13 bases between the germline ends. Germline loops: CDR1 SNHLY, CDR2 FYNNEI. CDR3 size: 16 residues. Here the CDR3 DNA reads TGTGCCAGCAGTGATACGGGGGCAGTTGCCAAAAACATTCAGTACTTC. Its translation: CASSDTGAVAKNIQYF.

This sequence joins TRBV11-3 and TRBJ1-1; D is undetermined. The V end lost 1 base, the J end lost 4 bases, and 13 bases lay between the germline ends. Germline V gives CDR1 SGHNT, CDR2 YENEEA. The CDR3 runs 15 residues. The DNA of the CDR3 is TGTGCCAGCAGCTTAGGAAAGGGATGGGGCACTGAAGCTTTCTTT. Amino acids: CASSLGKGWGTEAFF.